The 14 T cell receptor beta chains presented below share a single source sample, sequenced in a study of long-term antiretroviral therapy in people with HIV (dated by TCRdb to 2021 to 2024). Sequencing of the TRB variable region was done with the immunoSEQ hsTCRB v3.0 assay at survey level resolution. Sourced from immuneACCESS, this table was stored by TCRdb with only in-frame sequences that have V and J called. A share of the clones is absent; for the studies checked, an unresolved V gene accounts for under half, and the remainder has no known explanation. Across this sample there are about 32,000 clones, with around 97% seen only once. The ten biggest clones cover approximately 2% of the sample. This sample comprised unsorted PBMCs, obtained 7.6 years after starting antiretroviral therapy. These receptors were collected from a young man with HIV.

The rearrangement joins TRBV5-5 to TRBJ1-1; 11 bases are a match to TRBD1. The V gene's germline CDR1 is SGHKS and CDR2 YYEKEE (reference sequence). Unmatched junction bases numbered 6, after V lost 0 bases and J lost 5 bases. This CDR3 comprises 16 residues. The CDR3 DNA is TGTGCCAGCAGCTTGGTAGGACAGGGGGCGGTTACTGAAGCTTTCTTT. This translates into CASSLVGQGAVTEAFF.

This chain uses TRBV20-1 with TRBJ2-7; no firm D call. CDR3 length equals 11 residues. Looked up from germline, CDR1 is DFQATT and CDR2 is SNEGSKA (reference sequence). V was cut by 1 base and J by 3 bases, with 4 bases left in between. The CDR3 DNA is TGCAGTGCTAGAGTGGTCTACGAGCAGTACTTC. This encodes CSARVVYEQYF.

This clone is a singleton in its sample. This chain joins TRBV7-8 and TRBJ1-1, with D uncertain. This CDR3 is built from 15 residues. The V end lost 1 base, the J end lost 1 base, and 10 bases lay between the germline ends. Germline V gene data show CDR1 as SGHVS and CDR2 as FQNEAQ. CDR3: CASSLVVGGNTEAFF. The DNA of the CDR3 is TGTGCCAGCAGCTTAGTGGTCGGTGGGAACACTGAAGCTTTCTTT.

This clone was detected once. The rearrangement joins TRBV7-9 to TRBJ1-4; D call uncertain. V lost 5 bases and J lost 3, with 13 bases in between. Germline V gives CDR1 SEHNR, CDR2 FQNEAQ (reference sequence). CDR3 size: 15 residues. The CDR3 loop reads CASSLPVKANEKLFF. CDR3 nucleotide sequence: TGTGCCAGCAGCCTCCCCGTTAAAGCTAATGAAAAACTGTTTTTT.

A single count supports this clone. The rearrangement joins TRBV5-1 to TRBJ1-2; a possible D gene is TRBD1 (5 bases). This CDR3 comprises 13 residues. The V gene's germline CDR1 is SGHRS and CDR2 YFSETQ. Trimming stripped 5 bases from V and 3 bases from J, with 11 bases between. The CDR3 bases are TGCGCCAGCAGACAGGATCCGGACTATGGCTACACCTTC. The encoded protein is CASRQDPDYGYTF.

CDR3 nucleotide sequence: TGTGCCAGCAGTTACTCCCCAGCAGCTAACTATGGCTACACCTTC. Residues: CASSYSPAANYGYTF. The chain joins TRBV6-5 to TRBJ1-2; D is ambiguous. Trimming pared 0 bases from V and 0 bases from J, leaving 8 bases between. Germline-derived CDR1 and CDR2 are MNHEY and SVGAGI. The CDR3 contains 15 residues.

The chain employs TRBV7-8 and TRBJ2-7, with D possibly TRBD2 on 5 matching bases. The germline gives CDR1 SGHVS, CDR2 FQNEAQ. Trimming took 0 bases from V and 2 from J, leaving 17 bases between them. The CDR3 covers 17 residues. The CDR3 protein is CASSLAGSNILTYEQYF. The CDR3 DNA reads TGTGCCAGCAGCTTAGCGGGGAGCAACATCCTTACCTACGAGCAGTACTTC.

This rearrangement joins TRBV9 to TRBJ2-7, with 8 nucleotides matching TRBD1. This CDR3 has 14 amino acids. Unmatched junction bases numbered 8, after V lost 4 bases and J lost 5 bases. Looked up from germline, CDR1 is SGDLS and CDR2 is YYNGEE. The CDR3 region has the DNA TGTGCCAGCAGCCCCCGGACAGGGCCCCACGAGCAGTACTTC. Residues: CASSPRTGPHEQYF.

CDR3 sequence: CAWSPRGSQPQHF. The DNA of the CDR3 is TGTGCCTGGAGTCCTAGAGGAAGCCAGCCCCAGCATTTT. V gene TRBV30 combines with J gene TRBJ1-5; D remains ambiguous. This CDR3 region has 13 residues. Germline assignment: CDR1 GTSNPN and CDR2 SVGIG (reference sequence). V lost 2 bases and J lost 7, with 12 bases in between.

The rearrangement uses TRBV6-5 and TRBJ2-7; weak D call: TRBD1 (7 bases). The V gene lost 6 bases and the J gene lost 5 bases, with 17 bases spanning the gap. This CDR3 region has 14 residues. Germline-derived CDR1 and CDR2 are MNHEY and SVGAGI. CDR3 protein: CASSSRGEVNEQYF. The CDR3 DNA is TGTGCCAGCAGCTCCAGGGGGGAGGTAAACGAGCAGTACTTC.

The rearrangement uses TRBV5-5 and TRBJ2-3; D is perhaps TRBD1 (6 bases). Germline V CDR1 and CDR2: SGHKS, YYEKEE (reference sequence). V was clipped by 4 bases and J by 2 bases, with 17 bases between them. This CDR3 is built from 16 residues. CDR3 coding DNA: TGTGCCAGCAGCCTAGATCAGGGGCCAAACACAGATACGCAGTATTTT. It yields the protein CASSLDQGPNTDTQYF.

The chain links TRBV19 to TRBJ2-5; D gene ambiguous. The CDR3 runs 13 residues. Germline CDR1 LNHDA, CDR2 SQIVND (reference sequence). The V and J ends lost 5 bases and 3 bases respectively, with 10 bases between them. The CDR3 DNA is TGTGCCAGTAGTTCCGACGGAGAAGAGACCCAGTACTTC. Amino acids: CASSSDGEETQYF.

The chain uses TRBV4-2 and TRBJ1-4, with unresolved D. V was shortened by 0 bases and J by 3 bases, with 11 bases between the two germline ends. The CDR3 runs to 16 residues. Germline-derived CDR1 and CDR2 are LGHNA and YNFKEQ. The CDR3 spells CASSQESREANEKLFF. The CDR3 DNA follows: TGTGCCAGCAGCCAAGAGTCGAGGGAGGCTAATGAAAAACTGTTTTTT.

V usage is TRBV4-1 and J usage is TRBJ2-3, with D maybe TRBD2 (5 bases). V was shortened by 2 bases and J by 1 base, with 10 bases between the two germline ends. Per germline, CDR1 MGHRA and CDR2 YSYEKL. The CDR3 has 15 amino acids. Written as DNA, the CDR3 is TGCGCCAGCAGCCAATCGTTCGGGGGCACAGATACGCAGTATTTT. This sequence encodes CASSQSFGGTDTQYF.